Listed below are T cell receptor beta chains from one sample, sequenced in a study of T cells after yellow fever vaccination. MiXCR, applied by TCRdb to the 5' RACE reads, yields one record per CDR3 protein. This table holds about 85,000 distinct CDR3 sequences, 13% found once. Sequenced here: CD8+ T cells not binding an NS4B(214-222) dextramer, sorted from PBMCs, sampled approximately 20 days after the first yellow fever vaccination. The receptors here all came from a man in his late teens or twenties who received the YFV17D yellow fever vaccine. Each CDR3 is given with its conserved first and last residue. A D gene is named only where the DNA matches it firmly. Size is stated for part of the rows, as once, few or many counts, or as a class when the clone is expanded.

clone size: NA; J gene: TRBJ2-1; V gene: TRBV19; D gene: TRBD2; CDR3 protein: CASTPGAGGYNEQFF
clone size: NA; J gene: TRBJ2-3; V gene: TRBV4-1; D gene: TRBD2; CDR3 protein: CASMGAGLIGGTDTQYF
clone size: NA; J gene: TRBJ2-7; V gene: TRBV6-5; D gene: NA; CDR3 protein: CASSFSLSSYEQYF
clone size: NA; J gene: TRBJ1-1; V gene: TRBV5-1; D gene: NA; CDR3 protein: CASDAGGGEAFF
clone size: NA; J gene: TRBJ1-1; V gene: TRBV7-9; D gene: NA; CDR3 protein: CASSDFEGTTAFF
clone size: few; J gene: TRBJ1-2; V gene: TRBV12-3/TRBV12-4; D gene: NA; CDR3 protein: CASSDRRYGYTF
clone size: NA; J gene: TRBJ2-7; V gene: TRBV11-2; D gene: TRBD2; CDR3 protein: CASSPSGDYEQYF
clone size: NA; J gene: TRBJ2-7; V gene: TRBV4-2; D gene: NA; CDR3 protein: CASSQVGQGPEQYF
clone size: NA; J gene: TRBJ2-5; V gene: TRBV1; D gene: NA; CDR3 protein: CTSSPDREGETQYF
clone size: NA; J gene: TRBJ2-7; V gene: TRBV29-1; D gene: NA; CDR3 protein: CSVLREGYEQYF
clone size: few; J gene: TRBJ1-1; V gene: TRBV5-6; D gene: NA; CDR3 protein: CASGDEGLNTEAFF
clone size: NA; J gene: TRBJ1-1; V gene: TRBV24-1; D gene: NA; CDR3 protein: CATSDLRGTEAFF
clone size: many; J gene: TRBJ2-5; V gene: TRBV14; D gene: TRBD1; CDR3 protein: CASSHYRGNQETQYF
clone size: NA; J gene: TRBJ2-1; V gene: TRBV4-3; D gene: TRBD2; CDR3 protein: CASSQDIYGSGGDNEQFF
clone size: NA; J gene: TRBJ2-5; V gene: TRBV4-3; D gene: NA; CDR3 protein: CASSQGLALGAQETQYF
clone size: NA; J gene: TRBJ1-2; V gene: TRBV4-1; D gene: TRBD1; CDR3 protein: CASSQGTGDLYGYTF
clone size: NA; J gene: TRBJ2-7; V gene: TRBV4-2; D gene: NA; CDR3 protein: CASSQDSEEGNYEQYF
clone size: few; J gene: TRBJ2-5; V gene: TRBV5-1; D gene: NA; CDR3 protein: CASSLYWQRETQYF
clone size: NA; J gene: TRBJ1-5; V gene: TRBV12-3/TRBV12-4; D gene: NA; CDR3 protein: CASRTRGVGNQPQHF
clone size: NA; J gene: TRBJ1-2; V gene: TRBV4-3; D gene: NA; CDR3 protein: CASSQGVRDGYTF
clone size: NA; J gene: TRBJ1-5; V gene: TRBV21-1; D gene: NA; CDR3 protein: CASTRRREDQPQHF
clone size: many; J gene: TRBJ2-7; V gene: TRBV28; D gene: NA; CDR3 protein: CASSLDGLYEQYF
clone size: NA; J gene: TRBJ2-7; V gene: TRBV4-3; D gene: NA; CDR3 protein: CASSHLPGALYEQYF
clone size: few; J gene: TRBJ1-6; V gene: TRBV4-3; D gene: NA; CDR3 protein: CASSQAGTGSYNSPLHF
clone size: few; J gene: TRBJ2-3; V gene: TRBV6-4; D gene: NA; CDR3 protein: CASSDSAGAPTDTQYF
clone size: few; J gene: TRBJ2-2; V gene: TRBV7-8; D gene: NA; CDR3 protein: CASSLAGLTTGELFF
clone size: once; J gene: TRBJ2-3; V gene: TRBV20-1; D gene: TRBD2; CDR3 protein: CSARIKASGGSRNTDTQYF
clone size: many; J gene: TRBJ1-6; V gene: TRBV4-2; D gene: NA; CDR3 protein: CASSQEWQTYSPLHF
clone size: NA; J gene: TRBJ2-2; V gene: TRBV20-1; D gene: NA; CDR3 protein: CSARDIRDLAGELFF
clone size: few; J gene: TRBJ1-1; V gene: TRBV29-1; D gene: NA; CDR3 protein: CSVQQGNTEAFF
clone size: few; J gene: TRBJ1-5; V gene: TRBV9; D gene: NA; CDR3 protein: CASSVFGDSNQPQHF